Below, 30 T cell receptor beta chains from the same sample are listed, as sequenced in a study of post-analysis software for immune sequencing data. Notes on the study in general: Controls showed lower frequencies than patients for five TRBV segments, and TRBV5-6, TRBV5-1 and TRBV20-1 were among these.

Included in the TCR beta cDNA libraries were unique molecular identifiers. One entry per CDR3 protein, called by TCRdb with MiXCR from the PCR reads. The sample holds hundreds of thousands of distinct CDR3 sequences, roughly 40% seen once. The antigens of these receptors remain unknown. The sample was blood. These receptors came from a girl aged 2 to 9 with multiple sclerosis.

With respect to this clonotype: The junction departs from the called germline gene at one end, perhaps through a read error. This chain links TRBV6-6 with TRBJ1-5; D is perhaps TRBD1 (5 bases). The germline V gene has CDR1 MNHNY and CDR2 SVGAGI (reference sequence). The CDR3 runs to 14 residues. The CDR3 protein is CAGRTYHGDQPQHF. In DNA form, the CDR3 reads TGTGCCGGCAGGACATACCACGGAGATCAGCCCCAGCATTTT.

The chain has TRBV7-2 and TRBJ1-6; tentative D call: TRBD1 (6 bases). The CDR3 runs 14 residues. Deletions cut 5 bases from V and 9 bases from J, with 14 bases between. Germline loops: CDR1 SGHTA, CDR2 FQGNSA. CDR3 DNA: TGTGCCAGCAGCGCAGGGGCGTTGGGTTCACCCCTCCACTTT. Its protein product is CASSAGALGSPLHF.

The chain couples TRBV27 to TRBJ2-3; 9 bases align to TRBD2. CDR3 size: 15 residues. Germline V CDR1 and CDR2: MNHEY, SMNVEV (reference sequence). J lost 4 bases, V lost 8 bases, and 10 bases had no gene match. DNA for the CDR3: TGTGCCAGCTTCCGGCGCGGGAGGGCCCCAGATACGCAGTATTTT. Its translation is CASFRRGRAPDTQYF.

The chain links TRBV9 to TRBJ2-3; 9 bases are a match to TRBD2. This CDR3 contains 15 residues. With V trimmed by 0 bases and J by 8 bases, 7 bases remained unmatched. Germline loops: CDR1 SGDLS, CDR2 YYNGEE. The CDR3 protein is CASSVALAGEGTQYF. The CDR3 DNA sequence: TGTGCCAGCAGCGTAGCGTTAGCGGGAGAAGGTACGCAGTATTTT. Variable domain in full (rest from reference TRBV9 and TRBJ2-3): DSGVTQTPKHLITATGQRVTLRCSPRSGDLSVYWYQQSLDQGLQFLIQYYNGEERAKGNILERFSAQQFPDLHSELNLSSLELGDSALYFCASSVALAGEGTQYFGPGTRLTVL.

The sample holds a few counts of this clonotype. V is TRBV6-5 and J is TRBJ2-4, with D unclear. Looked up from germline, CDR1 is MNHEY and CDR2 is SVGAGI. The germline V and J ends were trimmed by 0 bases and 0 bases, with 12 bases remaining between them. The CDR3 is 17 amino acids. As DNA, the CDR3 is TGTGCCAGCAGTTACTCGACACCATTCCTAGCCAAAAACATTCAGTACTTC. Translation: CASSYSTPFLAKNIQYF.

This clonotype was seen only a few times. CDR3 nucleotide sequence: TGTGCCAGCTGGACAGGCGGTAATGAAAAACTGTTTTTT. As protein: CASWTGGNEKLFF. The rearrangement joins TRBV12-3 or TRBV12-4 to TRBJ1-4, with 7 bases that match TRBD1. With 8 bases clipped from V and 4 bases from J, the junction kept 4 bases outside the gene matches. The CDR3 length is 13 residues.

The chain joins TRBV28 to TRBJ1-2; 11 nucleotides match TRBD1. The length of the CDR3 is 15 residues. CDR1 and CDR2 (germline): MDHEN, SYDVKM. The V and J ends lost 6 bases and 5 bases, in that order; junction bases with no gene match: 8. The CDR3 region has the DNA TGTGCCAGCAGCCCTTGGGACAGGGGGTGGTATGGCTACACCTTC. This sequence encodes CASSPWDRGWYGYTF.

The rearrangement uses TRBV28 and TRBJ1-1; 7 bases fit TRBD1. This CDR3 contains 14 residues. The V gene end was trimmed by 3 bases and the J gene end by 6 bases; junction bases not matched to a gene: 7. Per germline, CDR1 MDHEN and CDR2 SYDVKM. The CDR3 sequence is CASSLPTGLAEAFF. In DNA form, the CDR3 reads TGTGCCAGCAGTTTGCCGACAGGGCTAGCTGAAGCTTTCTTT.

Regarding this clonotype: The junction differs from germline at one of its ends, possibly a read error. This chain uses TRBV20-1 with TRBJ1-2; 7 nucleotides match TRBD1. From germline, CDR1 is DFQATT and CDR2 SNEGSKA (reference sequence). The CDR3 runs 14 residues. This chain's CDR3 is CSALGQKGIYGNTF. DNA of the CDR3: TGCAGTGCTTTGGGACAGAAAGGGATCTATGGCAACACCTTC.

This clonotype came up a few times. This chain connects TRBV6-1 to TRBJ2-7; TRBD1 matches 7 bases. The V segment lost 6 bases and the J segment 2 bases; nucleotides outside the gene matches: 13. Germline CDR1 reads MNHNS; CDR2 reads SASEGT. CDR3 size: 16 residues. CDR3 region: CASSGPPRQGPYEQYF. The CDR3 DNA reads TGTGCCAGCAGCGGACCACCACGACAGGGTCCCTACGAGCAGTACTTC.

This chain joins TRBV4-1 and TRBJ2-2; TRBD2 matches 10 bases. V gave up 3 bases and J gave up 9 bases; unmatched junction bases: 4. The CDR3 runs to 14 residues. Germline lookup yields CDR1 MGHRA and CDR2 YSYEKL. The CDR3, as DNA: TGCGCCAGCAGCCATGAGCGGGGGGGCTGGGAGCTGTTTTTT. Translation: CASSHERGGWELFF.

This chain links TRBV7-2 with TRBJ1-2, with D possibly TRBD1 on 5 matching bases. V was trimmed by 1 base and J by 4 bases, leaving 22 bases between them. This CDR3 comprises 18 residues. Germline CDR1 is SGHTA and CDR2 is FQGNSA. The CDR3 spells CASSLVGPRQSRRYGYTF. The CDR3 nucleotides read TGTGCCAGCAGCTTAGTAGGACCGCGACAGAGTCGACGCTATGGCTACACCTTC.

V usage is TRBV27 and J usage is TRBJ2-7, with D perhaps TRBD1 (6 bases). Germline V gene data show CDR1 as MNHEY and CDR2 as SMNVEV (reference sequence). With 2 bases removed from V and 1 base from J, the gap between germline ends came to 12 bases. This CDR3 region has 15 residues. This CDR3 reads CASSLPGTPSYEQYF. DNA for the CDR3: TGTGCCAGCAGTTTACCGGGGACACCTTCCTACGAGCAGTACTTC.

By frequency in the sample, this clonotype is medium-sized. For the CDR3, the DNA is TGTGCCAGCAGCTTTTCCGGGACCCCTTACAATGAGCAGTTCTTC. Translation: CASSFSGTPYNEQFF. The rearrangement joins TRBV5-6 to TRBJ2-1; tentatively, D is TRBD1 or TRBD2 (5 bases each). Trimming removed 2 bases at V and 4 bases at J, with 13 bases between. The CDR3 covers 15 residues. Germline CDR1 and CDR2: SGHDT and YYEEEE.

The CDR3: CSARDPGTGNYGYTF. CDR3 sequence (DNA): TGCAGTGCTAGAGATCCCGGGACAGGGAACTATGGCTACACCTTC. V usage is TRBV20-1 and J usage is TRBJ1-2; 9 bases align to TRBD1. After removal of 0 bases from V and 2 bases from J, the junction contained 4 bases not matched to a gene. Germline lookup yields CDR1 DFQATT and CDR2 SNEGSKA (reference sequence). The CDR3 runs 15 residues.

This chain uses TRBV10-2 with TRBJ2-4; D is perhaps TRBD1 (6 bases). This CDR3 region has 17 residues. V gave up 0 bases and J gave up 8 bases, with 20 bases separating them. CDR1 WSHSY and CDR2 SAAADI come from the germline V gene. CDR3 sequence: CASSESRTDFYRDIQYF. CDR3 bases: TGCGCCAGCAGTGAGTCGAGGACGGACTTTTACAGGGACATTCAGTACTTC.

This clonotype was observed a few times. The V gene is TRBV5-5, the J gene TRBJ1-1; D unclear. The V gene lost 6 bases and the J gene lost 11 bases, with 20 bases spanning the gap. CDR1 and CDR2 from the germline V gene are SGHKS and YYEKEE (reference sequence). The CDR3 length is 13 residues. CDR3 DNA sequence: TGTGCCAGCACCAGTTTTGGCCAAGAGGATGCTTTCTTT. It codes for CASTSFGQEDAFF.

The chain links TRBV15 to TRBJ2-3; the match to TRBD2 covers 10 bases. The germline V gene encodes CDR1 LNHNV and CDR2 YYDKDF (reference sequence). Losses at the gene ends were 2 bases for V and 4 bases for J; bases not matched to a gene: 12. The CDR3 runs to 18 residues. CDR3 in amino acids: CATSRPLPSGSFPDTQYF. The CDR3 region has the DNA TGTGCCACCAGCAGACCGCTCCCTAGCGGGAGTTTCCCAGATACGCAGTATTTT. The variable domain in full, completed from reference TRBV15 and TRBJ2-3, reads DAMVIQNPRYQVTQFGKPVTLSCSQTLNHNVMYWYQQKSSQAPKLLFHYYDKDFNNEADTPDNFQSRRPNTSFCFLDIRSPGLGDTAMYLCATSRPLPSGSFPDTQYFGPGTRLTVL.

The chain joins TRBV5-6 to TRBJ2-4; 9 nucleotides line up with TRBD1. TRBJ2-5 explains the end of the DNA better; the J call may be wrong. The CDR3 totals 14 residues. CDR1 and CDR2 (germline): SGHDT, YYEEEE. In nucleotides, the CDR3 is TGTGCCAGCAGCTTTACAGGGGGCGGGAAGACCCAGTACTTC. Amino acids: CASSFTGGGKTQYF.

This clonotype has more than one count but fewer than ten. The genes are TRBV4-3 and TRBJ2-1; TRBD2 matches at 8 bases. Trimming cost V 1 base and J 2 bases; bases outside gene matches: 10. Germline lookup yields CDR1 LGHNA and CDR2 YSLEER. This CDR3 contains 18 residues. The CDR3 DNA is TGCGCCAGCAGCCAAGGTTCCCTAGCGGGTCTTGCCTACAATGAGCAGTTCTTC. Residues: CASSQGSLAGLAYNEQFF.

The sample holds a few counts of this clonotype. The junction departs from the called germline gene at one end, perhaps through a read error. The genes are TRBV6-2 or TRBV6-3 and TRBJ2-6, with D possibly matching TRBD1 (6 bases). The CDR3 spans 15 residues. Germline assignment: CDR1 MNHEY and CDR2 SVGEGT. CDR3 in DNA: TGTGCCAGCAATTACGAGGGGGCTGGGGCCAACGTCCTGACTTTC. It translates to CASNYEGAGANVLTF.

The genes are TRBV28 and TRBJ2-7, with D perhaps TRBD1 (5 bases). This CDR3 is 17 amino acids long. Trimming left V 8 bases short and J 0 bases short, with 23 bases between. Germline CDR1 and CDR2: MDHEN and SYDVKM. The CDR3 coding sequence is TGTGCCAGCTGTTCTCGACAGCTAACTCAGTTCTCCTACGAGCAGTACTTC. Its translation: CASCSRQLTQFSYEQYF.

This chain's CDR3 is CASMRNTEAFF. CDR3 nucleotide sequence: TGTGCCAGCATGCGGAACACTGAAGCTTTCTTT. This chain links TRBV28 with TRBJ1-1; D uncertain. V was trimmed by 7 bases and J by 1 base, leaving 4 bases between them. Germline values: CDR1 MDHEN, CDR2 SYDVKM. This CDR3 spans 11 amino acids.

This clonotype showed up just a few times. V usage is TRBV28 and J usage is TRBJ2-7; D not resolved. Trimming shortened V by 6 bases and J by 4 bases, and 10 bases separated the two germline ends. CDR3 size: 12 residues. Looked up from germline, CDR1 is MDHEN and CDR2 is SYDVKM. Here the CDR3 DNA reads TGTGCCAGCAGCATACAGAAATACGAGCAGTACTTC. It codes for CASSIQKYEQYF.

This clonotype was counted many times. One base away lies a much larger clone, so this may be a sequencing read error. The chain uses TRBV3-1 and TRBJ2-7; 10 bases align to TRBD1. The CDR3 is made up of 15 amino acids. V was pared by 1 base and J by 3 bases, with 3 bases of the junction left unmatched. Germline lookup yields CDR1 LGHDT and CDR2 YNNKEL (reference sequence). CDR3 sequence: CASSQGGTGVYEQYF. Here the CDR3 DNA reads TGTGCCAGCAGCCAAGGGGGGACAGGGGTCTACGAGCAGTACTTC.

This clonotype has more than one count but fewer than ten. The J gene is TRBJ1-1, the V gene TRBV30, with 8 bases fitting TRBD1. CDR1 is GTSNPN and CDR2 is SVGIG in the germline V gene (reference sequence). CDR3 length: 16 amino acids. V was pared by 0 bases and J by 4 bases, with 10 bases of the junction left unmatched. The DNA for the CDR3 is TGTGCCTGGAGTGTGACGTTCGGACAGGGTCCCACTGAAGCTTTCTTT. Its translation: CAWSVTFGQGPTEAFF. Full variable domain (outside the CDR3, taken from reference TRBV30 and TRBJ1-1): SQTIHQWPATLVQPVGSPLSLECTVEGTSNPNLYWYRQAAGRGLQLLFYSVGIGQISSEVPQNLSASRPQDRQFILSSKKLLLSDSGFYLCAWSVTFGQGPTEAFFGQGTRLTVV.

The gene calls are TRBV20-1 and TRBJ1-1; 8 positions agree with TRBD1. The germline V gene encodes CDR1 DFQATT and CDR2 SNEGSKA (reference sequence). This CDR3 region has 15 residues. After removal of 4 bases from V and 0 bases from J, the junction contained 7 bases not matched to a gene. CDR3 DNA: TGCAGTGCTAAGAACCCAGGGGGCGTGAACACTGAAGCTTTCTTT. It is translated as CSAKNPGGVNTEAFF.

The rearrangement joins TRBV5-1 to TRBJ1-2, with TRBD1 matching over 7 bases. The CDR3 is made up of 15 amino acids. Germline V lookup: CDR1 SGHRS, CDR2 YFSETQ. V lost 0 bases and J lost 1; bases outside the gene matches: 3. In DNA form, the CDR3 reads TGCGCCAGCAGCTTGGTAGACAGGGATAACTATGGCTACACCTTC. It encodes CASSLVDRDNYGYTF.

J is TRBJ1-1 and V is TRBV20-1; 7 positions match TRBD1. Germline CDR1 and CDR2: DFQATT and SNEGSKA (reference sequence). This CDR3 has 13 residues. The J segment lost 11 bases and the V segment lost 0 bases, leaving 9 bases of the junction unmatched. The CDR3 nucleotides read TGCAGTGCTAGAGAAGCAAGGGGGCGTGGGGCTTTCTTT. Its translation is CSAREARGRGAFF.

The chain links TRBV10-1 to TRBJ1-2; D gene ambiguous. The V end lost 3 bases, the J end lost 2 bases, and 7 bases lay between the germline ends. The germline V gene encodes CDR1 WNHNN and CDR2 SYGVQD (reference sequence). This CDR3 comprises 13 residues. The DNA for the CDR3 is TGCGCCAGCAGTGAAGGCGGCAACTATGGCTACACCTTC. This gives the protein CASSEGGNYGYTF.